These 12 T cell receptor beta chains were all obtained from the same sample, sequenced in a study of regulatory T cells in long-lasting Graves disease. Arm-PCR with iRepertoire HTBI primers amplified the CDR3 regions for these TCR beta libraries. TCRdb itself ran the multiplex PCR reads through MiXCR, one entry per CDR3 protein. The table records approximately 310,000 distinct CDR3 sequences, over 15% of them present only once. As for time point: newly diagnosed GD, antithyroid drugs for less than 3 months. With RNA extracted from PBMCs as input, the TCR library was made. Sequenced material: peripheral blood mononuclear cells (PBMCs), taken at new diagnosis, from a patient treated with antithyroid drugs. The receptors originated from a female donor with Graves disease.

This clonotype appeared many times. The junction departs from the called germline gene at one end, perhaps through a read error. The chain carries TRBV28 and TRBJ1-1; a possible D gene is TRBD1 (5 bases). The V gene's germline CDR1 is MDHEN and CDR2 SYDVKM. The CDR3 loop spans 12 amino acids. CDR3 bases: TGTGCCTGCAGGGAGGGACGCACTGAAGCTTTCTTT. This codes for CACREGRTEAFF.

V usage is TRBV20-1 and J usage is TRBJ2-7; TRBD2 aligns across 11 bases. Germline V CDR1 and CDR2: DFQATT, SNEGSKA (reference sequence). V was clipped by 1 base and J by 5 bases; unmatched bases: 7. The CDR3 runs to 15 residues. CDR3 region: CSARGLAGWTNEQYF. In DNA, the CDR3 is TGCAGTGCTAGAGGACTAGCGGGATGGACGAACGAGCAGTACTTC.

The CDR3 DNA reads TGTGCCAGCAGTTTATGGTCCGCTAGCGGGAGTTACACAGATACGCAGTATTTT. Its protein is CASSLWSASGSYTDTQYF. The chain employs TRBV27 and TRBJ2-3; 10 nucleotides align to TRBD2. CDR3 length equals 18 residues. Germline lookup yields CDR1 MNHEY and CDR2 SMNVEV (reference sequence). Losses at the gene ends were 1 base for V and 2 bases for J; bases not matched to a gene: 9.

About this clonotype: This could be a read error, since a much larger clone is one nucleotide away. The J gene is TRBJ2-4, the V gene TRBV7-2; D is unresolved. This CDR3 spans 14 amino acids. Germline values: CDR1 SGHTA, CDR2 FQGNSA. The CDR3 spells CASSISGPKNTQYF. The CDR3 DNA reads as TGTGCCAGCAGCATCTCTGGTCCCAAAAACACTCAGTACTTC.

In this sample, this clonotype turned up many times. V and J are TRBV12-3 or TRBV12-4 and TRBJ1-3; no reliable D call. The CDR3 spans 14 residues. V was clipped by 4 bases and J by 4 bases, with 11 bases between them. This CDR3 reads CASSWRAGGNTIYF. The CDR3 nucleotides are TGTGCCAGCAGTTGGAGGGCGGGAGGAAACACCATATATTTT.

Remarks on this clonotype: With a much larger clone just one base away, this may be a read error. The conserved closing phenylalanine or tryptophan is absent in this CDR3, likely reflecting a read error. The chain is built from TRBV3-1 and TRBJ2-1; TRBD2 matches 11 bases. Trimming removed 6 bases from V and 10 bases from J; junction bases left unmatched: 17. CDR1 is LGHDT and CDR2 is YNNKEL in the germline V gene (reference sequence). The CDR3 is 17 residues long. The CDR3 DNA follows: TGTGCCAGCAGTATTTGGAAGGGGACTAGCGGAGCCAACGAGCAGTTCTTG. It translates to CASSIWKGTSGANEQFL.

J is TRBJ1-2 and V is TRBV12-3 or TRBV12-4; D ambiguous. The CDR3 consists of 15 residues. Between the trimmed V and J ends, which lost 7 bases and 1 base, there was a span of 16 bases. CDR3 in DNA: TGTGCCAGCACTCTGACATGGCAATATAACTATGGCTACACCTTC. Protein sequence: CASTLTWQYNYGYTF.

Here the CDR3 reads CASRWTSGRSTDTQYF. The CDR3 nucleotides read TGTGCCAGCAGATGGACTAGCGGGAGGAGCACAGATACGCAGTATTTT. The chain is built from TRBV11-2 and TRBJ2-3, with 14 bases that match TRBD2. Germline CDR1 is SGHAT and CDR2 is FQNNGV. The CDR3 has 16 amino acids. V shed 6 bases, J shed 0 bases, and the junction held 2 bases outside the gene matches.

This clonotype was recorded at least ten times. This chain connects TRBV27 to TRBJ2-7; a possible D gene is TRBD2 (6 bases). Looked up from germline, CDR1 is MNHEY and CDR2 is SMNVEV (reference sequence). Trimming pared 7 bases from V and 2 bases from J, leaving 15 bases between. The CDR3 has 14 amino acids. CDR3 DNA sequence: TGTGCCAGCACTCACACAGCGGGTACCTACGAGCAGTACTTC. As protein: CASTHTAGTYEQYF.

This clonotype was counted ten times or more. The chain carries TRBV4-1 and TRBJ2-1; D gene uncertain. V gave up 0 bases and J gave up 8 bases, with 11 bases separating them. CDR1 and CDR2 (germline): MGHRA, YSYEKL. The CDR3 totals 14 residues. The chain's CDR3 is CASSQESRPDEQFF. CDR3 coding DNA: TGCGCCAGCAGCCAAGAGAGTAGACCGGATGAGCAGTTCTTC.

The sample holds many counts of this clonotype. The J gene is TRBJ2-7, the V gene TRBV28, with D possibly TRBD1 on 6 matching bases. V lost 1 base and J 4 bases, leaving 14 bases between the germline ends. This CDR3 is built from 15 residues. Germline lookup yields CDR1 MDHEN and CDR2 SYDVKM. The CDR3 spells CASSLSIQGRYEQYF. The CDR3 DNA sequence: TGTGCCAGCAGTTTATCTATACAGGGACGGTACGAGCAGTACTTC.

This clonotype was detected many times. This chain uses TRBV15 with TRBJ2-3; 10 positions match TRBD2. The junction had 6 bases not matched to a gene; V was cut back by 3 bases and J by 0 bases. CDR3 length: 17 amino acids. CDR1 is LNHNV and CDR2 is YYDKDF in the germline V gene (reference sequence). The CDR3 spells CATSRRSTSGSTDTQYF. The CDR3 coding sequence is TGTGCCACCAGCAGGAGGTCGACTAGCGGGAGCACAGATACGCAGTATTTT.